This T cell receptor beta chain was recovered during a study of PD-1 blockade in classical Hodgkin lymphoma. Using immunoSEQ multiplex PCR, the repertoire was profiled, and TCRdb retains in-frame clones only, with some absent. The table lists tens of thousands of clones, about 90% of them singletons. Sample time point: cycle 4 day 1 (C4D1), after about 6 weeks of nivolumab. All trial patients relapsed after autologous stem cell transplantation. This CDR3 comprises 17 residues. This receptor was identified in a human donor with classical Hodgkin lymphoma. Sample: peripheral blood mononuclear cells (PBMCs), taken before the fourth cycle of nivolumab. This chain links TRBV21-1 with TRBJ2-3; the table's D call, TRBD1, has no DNA check behind it. TRBV21-1 is deemed a pseudogene. Written as DNA, the CDR3 is TGTGCCAGCAGCAAAGTAGGGGGACAGGGGGCGGCAGATACGCAGTATTTT. It specifies CASSKVGGQGAADTQYF.